The clone carrying this T cell receptor beta chain was counted between two and nine times. Its target is not known. The data were obtained in a study of T cells in Graves' hyperthyroidism and ophthalmopathy. Study-wide points: From stable hyperthyroidism, ophthalmopathy was set apart by a 13 V-J model.

Amplification of TCR beta CDR3 regions used RNA as the template. During a first-round RT-PCR of the TCR CDR3, the HTBI primer set was used. TCRdb called the multiplex PCR reads again in MiXCR, with one record for every CDR3 protein. This sample has around 300,000 distinct CDR3 sequences, with roughly an eighth found just once. Researchers barred patients who had uncontrolled infection, other autoimmune disease, pregnancy or lactation. The germline gives CDR1 MNHNS, CDR2 SASEGT. V lost 5 bases and J lost 4, with 11 bases in between. CDR3 length equals 13 residues. This chain links TRBV6-1 with TRBJ1-2, with D maybe TRBD1 (5 bases). This clonotype originated in a middle-aged woman with Graves' hyperthyroidism. Sequenced material: blood. The CDR3 DNA follows: TGTGCCAGCAGTTATGGGGACTCCTATGGCTACACCTTC. The encoded protein is CASSYGDSYGYTF.